These T cell receptor beta chains were read from a single sample in a study of cytomegalovirus exposure and HLA in healthy donors. Generated by immunoSEQ multiplex PCR, the TCRdb table keeps only in-frame clones and is missing some. The sample records about 120,000 clones, around 80% being singletons. Sequenced sample: PBMCs. These receptors were obtained from a man aged 25-45 years in good health and CMV-seropositive. The CDR3 runs from the conserved cysteine through the conserved F or W. D genes are given only for firm matches. Size tells how often a clone was seen (once, few, many) or the class of an expanded clone, and some rows leave it out.

.	TRBV18	.	TRBJ2-5	TGTGCCAGCTCACCCGGGACACCGATCCAAGAGACCCAGTACTTC	CASSPGTPIQETQYF
TRBD1	TRBV9	once	TRBJ1-2	TGTGCCAGCAGTCCTAACGACAGGGGTAACTATGGCTACACCTTC	CASSPNDRGNYGYTF
.	TRBV2	.	TRBJ1-1	TGTGCCAGCAGTGAAAACGGGAACACTGAAGCTTTCTTT	CASSENGNTEAFF
TRBD2	TRBV7-2	.	TRBJ2-7	TGTGCCAGCAGCTTCGGGCTAGCGGGAATCGGATCCTACGAGCAGTACTTC	CASSFGLAGIGSYEQYF
TRBD2	TRBV28	.	TRBJ2-1	TGTGCCAGCAGTGAGGCTAGGACTAGCGCGGGGGATGAGCAGTTCTTC	CASSEARTSAGDEQFF
TRBD1	TRBV28	.	TRBJ2-7	TGTGCCAGCAGTTCGTTCGCCGGGACAGGGGACGAAGAGCAGTACTTC	CASSSFAGTGDEEQYF
.	TRBV25-1	.	TRBJ1-1	TGTGCCAGTACTGACGGGTCAAAGAACACTGAAGCTTTCTTT	CASTDGSKNTEAFF
TRBD1	TRBV7-6	.	TRBJ1-2	TGTGCCAGCAGCTTATATCAGGGGGATTATGGCTACACCTTC	CASSLYQGDYGYTF
.	TRBV6-5	.	TRBJ1-3	TGTGCCAGCAGTCTCAGGGGTCCGGGCGGAAACACCATATATTTT	CASSLRGPGGNTIYF
TRBD2	TRBV27	.	TRBJ2-1	TGTGCCAGCACTGCGACTAGCGGGAGGTCCTACAATGAGCAGTTCTTC	CASTATSGRSYNEQFF
.	TRBV28	.	TRBJ2-1	TGTGCCAGCAGTTCTGGGAGTATGGATGAGCAGTTCTTC	CASSSGSMDEQFF
.	TRBV4-2	.	TRBJ1-1	TGTGCCAGCAGCCAAGGAACTCCGGTGGGGGGAGCTTTCTTT	CASSQGTPVGGAFF
.	TRBV6-5	.	TRBJ1-2	TGTGCCAGCAGCCAGGGTCAGGGCTCTTATGGCTACACCTTC	CASSQGQGSYGYTF
TRBD2	TRBV9	.	TRBJ2-5	TGTGCCAGCAGTCTTACTAGCGGACAAGAGACCCAGTACTTC	CASSLTSGQETQYF
TRBD2	TRBV9	.	TRBJ2-1	TGTGCCAGCAGCGTAGAGGGAGGGGCCTACAATGAGCAGTTCTTC	CASSVEGGAYNEQFF
TRBD1	TRBV18	.	TRBJ2-1	TGTGCCAGCTCACCTGGACAGGGCTCGAACAATGAGCAGTTCTTC	CASSPGQGSNNEQFF
TRBD2	TRBV10-1	.	TRBJ2-5	TGCGCCAGCAGCCACGGACTAGCGGGAGTATGGGGTGAGACCCAGTACTTC	CASSHGLAGVWGETQYF